These 13 T cell receptor beta chains share one sample of origin, sequenced in a study of OX40 agonist ivuxolimab in advanced cancers. The method was immunoSEQ multiplex PCR; TCRdb's version includes in-frame clones alone and lacks a portion of them. The sample lists tens of thousands of clones, 91% occurring once. The specimen comprised CD4+ or CD8+ T cells sorted from blood, sampled in a trial of the OX40 agonist ivuxolimab. The receptors come from an adult with an advanced solid tumor such as melanoma, head and neck, liver or kidney cancer.

The chain uses TRBV6-1 and TRBJ2-7; D ambiguous. Per the germline V gene, CDR1 is MNHNS and CDR2 is SASEGT. The CDR3 length is 14 residues. V lost 4 bases and J lost 2, with 12 bases in between. The CDR3 DNA sequence: TGTGCCAGCAGTGCCCGGGTAGCAGCCTACGAGCAGTACTTC. Encoded protein: CASSARVAAYEQYF.

The chain recombines TRBV27 with TRBJ1-1; D call uncertain. The length of the CDR3 is 15 residues. Germline CDR1 and CDR2: MNHEY and SMNVEV (reference sequence). V was clipped by 5 bases and J by 1 base, with 14 bases between them. CDR3 DNA: TGTGCCAGCAGTCTGGTCCAACGGCCGAACACTGAAGCTTTCTTT. Protein sequence: CASSLVQRPNTEAFF.

V and J are TRBV25-1 and TRBJ1-2; unclear D gene. Trimming took off 1 base at V and 0 bases at J, with 12 bases between the two ends. The germline CDR1 and CDR2 sequences are MGHDK and SYGVNS. The CDR3 loop spans 16 amino acids. The CDR3 coding sequence is TGTGCCAGCAGTGAATGGTCCCCAGGAACTAACTATGGCTACACCTTC. This sequence encodes CASSEWSPGTNYGYTF.

This rearrangement joins TRBV19 to TRBJ2-7; no reliable D call. CDR3 length: 13 amino acids. Trimming removed 3 bases at V and 2 bases at J, with 8 bases between. Germline V gene lookup returns CDR1 LNHDA and CDR2 SQIVND (reference sequence). The CDR3 protein is CASSMSAAYEQYF. The CDR3, as DNA: TGTGCCAGTAGTATGTCGGCCGCCTACGAGCAGTACTTC.

The chain uses TRBV6-5 and TRBJ2-7; 9 nucleotides match TRBD2. Germline V CDR1 and CDR2: MNHEY, SVGAGI. The length of the CDR3 is 11 residues. The CDR3: CSGGSTYEQYF. The CDR3, as DNA: TGTAGCGGGGGGTCCACCTACGAGCAGTACTTC.

The chain combines TRBV4-1 with TRBJ2-5, with 10 bases matching TRBD1. Germline V gives CDR1 MGHRA, CDR2 YSYEKL. The CDR3 has 15 residues. V dropped 4 bases and J dropped 1; count of bases not matched to a gene: 3. CDR3 sequence: CASSRDRGGQETQYF. The CDR3 bases are TGCGCCAGCAGCCGGGACAGGGGCGGCCAAGAGACCCAGTACTTC.

This chain links TRBV29-1 with TRBJ1-2; no firm D call. The CDR3 has 13 amino acids. Between the trimmed V and J ends, which lost 7 bases and 1 base, there was a span of 13 bases. Germline loops: CDR1 SQVTM, CDR2 ANQGSEA. The CDR3: CSGDIGSNYGYTF. The CDR3 DNA reads TGCAGCGGCGATATTGGGAGTAACTATGGCTACACCTTC.

V gene TRBV19 combines with J gene TRBJ2-1, with 12 bases lining up with TRBD2. The CDR3 length is 14 residues. V shed 6 bases and J 10 bases; nucleotides not matched to a gene: 7. Germline values: CDR1 LNHDA, CDR2 SQIVND (reference sequence). CDR3: CASSQLAGGLEQFF. CDR3 nucleotide sequence: TGTGCCAGTAGCCAACTAGCGGGGGGTTTGGAGCAGTTCTTC.

The chain recombines TRBV28 with TRBJ2-4; TRBD1 matches at 7 bases. The germline gives CDR1 MDHEN, CDR2 SYDVKM. The trim removed 4 bases at V and 0 bases at J, leaving 3 bases unmatched. CDR3 length: 15 residues. In DNA form, the CDR3 reads TGTGCCAGCAGTTGGACAGGTCTAGCCAAAAACATTCAGTACTTC. This encodes CASSWTGLAKNIQYF.

Remarks on this clone: Other DNA sequences within the sample encode an identical CDR3. The rearrangement links TRBV7-9 to TRBJ1-1; no clear D. Germline CDR1 is SEHNR and CDR2 is FQNEAQ (reference sequence). The CDR3 sequence is 12 residues long. V gave up 3 bases and J gave up 2 bases, with 4 bases separating them. CDR3: CASSFGNTEAFF. The CDR3 coding sequence is TGTGCCAGCAGCTTTGGCAACACTGAAGCTTTCTTT. Based on the CDR3 plus reference TRBV7-9 and TRBJ1-1, the full variable domain is DTGVSQNPRHKITKRGQNVTFRCDPISEHNRLYWYRQTLGQGPEFLTYFQNEAQLEKSRLLSDRFSAERPKGSFSTLEIQRTEQGDSAMYLCASSFGNTEAFFGQGTRLTVV.

V usage is TRBV7-9 and J usage is TRBJ2-7; no clear D gene. This CDR3 has 12 residues. The germline V and J ends were trimmed by 5 bases and 5 bases, with 10 bases remaining between them. Germline CDR1 SEHNR, CDR2 FQNEAQ (reference sequence). CDR3 loop: CASSPDVDEQYF. As DNA, the CDR3 is TGTGCCAGCAGCCCCGATGTGGACGAGCAGTACTTC.

The V and J genes are TRBV4-1 and TRBJ2-5; 8 positions match TRBD1. The CDR3 has 13 residues. V trimming: 3 bases; J trimming: 5 bases; junction bases outside the gene matches: 2. CDR1 and CDR2 (germline): MGHRA, YSYEKL. The CDR3, as DNA: TGCGCCAGCAGCCATCGGGACAGGGAGACCCAGTACTTC. This sequence encodes CASSHRDRETQYF.

This clone was counted a single time. This chain links TRBV6-1 with TRBJ1-6; TRBD1 agrees at 7 bases. This CDR3 is 15 amino acids long. The trim removed 7 bases at V and 3 bases at J, leaving 6 bases unmatched. Germline V gene lookup returns CDR1 MNHNS and CDR2 SASEGT. CDR3 amino acids: CASTDRVGYNSPLHF. The CDR3 region has the DNA TGTGCCAGCACAGACAGGGTCGGCTATAATTCACCCCTCCACTTT.